Shown below are 27 T cell receptor beta chains from a single sample sequenced in a study of T cell repertoires in cytomegalovirus infection. TCRdb passed the reads through MiXCR, listing each CDR3 protein once. The repertoire holds 650,000 to 850,000 distinct CDR3 sequences, with approximately 32% as singletons. No antigen is known for these receptors. Here the sequenced sample was cultured CD8+ T cells from PBMCs, taken from culture after CMV antigen stimulation. The receptor set was obtained from a human donor in good health (CMV status not recorded). Some clones in this sample may be carry-over from other donors' samples.

CDR3 in amino acids: CASSQDQAQNTEAFF. The CDR3, as DNA: TGCGCCAGCAGCCAAGATCAAGCGCAGAACACTGAAGCTTTCTTT. This chain connects TRBV4-1 to TRBJ1-1; no reliable D call. CDR1 and CDR2 from the germline V gene are MGHRA and YSYEKL. V was clipped by 0 bases and J by 1 base, with 9 bases between them. The CDR3 is made up of 15 amino acids.

The chain carries TRBV6-5 and TRBJ2-5; D might be TRBD1 (6 bases). Germline V gives CDR1 MNHEY, CDR2 SVGAGI. V lost 5 bases and J 1 base, leaving 17 bases between the germline ends. This CDR3 has 16 amino acids. CDR3 residues: CASSQGTTKPQETQYF. In nucleotides, the CDR3 is TGTGCCAGCAGTCAGGGGACCACAAAGCCCCAAGAGACCCAGTACTTC.

V is TRBV6-2 or TRBV6-3 and J is TRBJ2-7, with TRBD2 as a possible D gene (6 bases). Germline CDR1 is MNHEY and CDR2 is SVGEGT. The V and J ends lost 2 bases and 5 bases respectively, with 13 bases between them. The CDR3 extends over 14 amino acids. In DNA form, the CDR3 reads TGTGCCAGCAGTTACACCCCGGGCGGGGACGAGCAGTACTTC. It encodes CASSYTPGGDEQYF.

There are a few counts of this clonotype. This chain uses TRBV20-1 with TRBJ1-2, with TRBD1 as a possible D gene (5 bases). Germline V lookup: CDR1 DFQATT, CDR2 SNEGSKA (reference sequence). Deletions cut 0 bases from V and 2 bases from J, with 19 bases between. The CDR3 length is 17 residues. In DNA form, the CDR3 reads TGCAGTGCTAGAGATAGGGACCCTATTTTTGGGAACTATGGCTACACCTTC. It encodes CSARDRDPIFGNYGYTF.

This chain connects TRBV28 to TRBJ1-6; D gene ambiguous. Between the trimmed V and J ends, which lost 2 bases and 16 bases, there was a span of 9 bases. The CDR3 runs to 11 residues. Germline values: CDR1 MDHEN, CDR2 SYDVKM. The CDR3 DNA sequence: TGTGCCAGCAGTTTAAGCGCGGGTCTCCACTTT. Protein: CASSLSAGLHF.

This clonotype was counted only a few times. V is TRBV6-6 and J is TRBJ1-5; D unresolved. V dropped 6 bases and J dropped 3 bases, with 12 bases sitting between them. Per germline, CDR1 MNHNY and CDR2 SVGAGI (reference sequence). The CDR3 is made up of 14 amino acids. Here the CDR3 DNA reads TGTGCCAGCAGACCCTGGACTGACAATCAGCCCCAGCATTTT. Its translation: CASRPWTDNQPQHF.

This chain joins TRBV6-5 and TRBJ1-2; 9 bases map to TRBD1. The CDR3 is 13 residues long. V gave up 7 bases and J gave up 10 bases; unmatched junction bases: 10. CDR1 is MNHEY and CDR2 is SVGAGI in the germline V gene. The CDR3 DNA reads TGTGCCAGCACCGTGGGACAGGGAAGATCCTACACCTTC. It yields the protein CASTVGQGRSYTF.

The rearrangement uses TRBV7-8 and TRBJ2-3, with D perhaps matching TRBD2 (6 bases). Trimming pared 7 bases from V and 2 bases from J, leaving 16 bases between. Per germline, CDR1 SGHVS and CDR2 FQNEAQ. The CDR3 consists of 15 residues. The chain's CDR3 is CASTTRGLFTDTQYF. The CDR3 DNA reads as TGTGCCAGCACGACAAGGGGACTCTTCACAGATACGCAGTATTTT. The variable domain in full, completed from reference TRBV7-8 and TRBJ2-3, reads GAGVSQSPRYKVAKRGQDVALRCDPISGHVSLFWYQQALGQGPEFLTYFQNEAQLDKSGLPSDRFFAERPEGSVSTLKIQRTQQEDSAVYLCASTTRGLFTDTQYFGPGTRLTVL.

The V and J genes are TRBV2 and TRBJ1-1, with 9 bases that match TRBD1. This CDR3 is 17 amino acids long. Germline lookup yields CDR1 SNHLY and CDR2 FYNNEI. With V trimmed by 4 bases and J by 0 bases, 9 bases remained unmatched. The CDR3 DNA follows: TGTGCCAGCAGTGGGGACAGGGTAACACTAATGAACACTGAAGCTTTCTTT. It specifies CASSGDRVTLMNTEAFF. Based on the CDR3 plus reference TRBV2 and TRBJ1-1, the full variable domain is EPEVTQTPSHQVTQMGQEVILRCVPISNHLYFYWYRQILGQKVEFLVSFYNNEISEKSEIFDDQFSVERPDGSNFTLKIRSTKLEDSAMYFCASSGDRVTLMNTEAFFGQGTRLTVV.

This chain connects TRBV4-1 to TRBJ2-2, with TRBD2 matching 8 bases. The V gene end was trimmed by 5 bases and the J gene end by 5 bases; junction bases not matched to a gene: 7. There are 15 residues in the CDR3. In germline, CDR1 is MGHRA, CDR2 YSYEKL. DNA of the CDR3: TGCGCCAGCAGCACATTAGCGGGGAGTACCGGGGAGCTGTTTTTT. As protein: CASSTLAGSTGELFF.

The CDR3 sequence: CASSVSAPNTGELFF. The CDR3 DNA is TGTGCCAGCAGCGTGTCTGCTCCGAACACCGGGGAGCTGTTTTTT. This chain connects TRBV9 to TRBJ2-2, with D unresolved. The ends were cut back, 2 bases at V and 0 bases at J, with 8 bases in the middle. Germline V CDR1 and CDR2: SGDLS, YYNGEE. The CDR3 length is 15 residues. Looking up the rest from reference TRBV9 and TRBJ2-2 gives the full variable domain: DSGVTQTPKHLITATGQRVTLRCSPRSGDLSVYWYQQSLDQGLQFLIQYYNGEERAKGNILERFSAQQFPDLHSELNLSSLELGDSALYFCASSVSAPNTGELFFGEGSRLTVL.

This clonotype was found a few times. The chain links TRBV11-2 to TRBJ2-5; 9 nucleotides agree with TRBD1. J was trimmed by 2 bases and V by 4 bases; bases with no gene match: 8. Germline V CDR1 and CDR2: SGHAT, FQNNGV. The CDR3 has 16 residues. The CDR3 loop reads CASSYWTGDTQETQYF. CDR3 coding DNA: TGTGCCAGCAGCTATTGGACAGGGGATACTCAAGAGACCCAGTACTTC.

The CDR3 sequence: CASSLMSGGANEQYF. CDR3 in DNA: TGTGCCAGCAGCTTAATGAGCGGGGGGGCCAACGAGCAGTACTTC. This sequence joins TRBV7-8 and TRBJ2-7, with 10 bases identical to TRBD2. The CDR3 is 15 residues long. Per the germline V gene, CDR1 is SGHVS and CDR2 is FQNEAQ. V lost 2 bases, J lost 5 bases, and 6 bases stayed unmatched.

This clonotype was detected only a few times. The chain links TRBV12-3 or TRBV12-4 to TRBJ2-1, with D perhaps matching TRBD2 (7 bases). V gave up 4 bases and J gave up 4 bases, with 14 bases separating them. The CDR3 is 15 residues long. The CDR3, as DNA: TGTGCCAGCAGTTGGGGGGGCCTGGGGTACAATGAGCAGTTCTTC. It is translated as CASSWGGLGYNEQFF.

The genes are TRBV6-6 and TRBJ2-7; no clear D gene. CDR1 is MNHNY and CDR2 is SVGAGI in the germline V gene (reference sequence). The CDR3 has 17 amino acids. The ends were cut back, 0 bases at V and 2 bases at J, with 17 bases in the middle. The CDR3 DNA reads as TGTGCCAGCAGTTACTCGGACGGATATATTAGCCCCTACGAGCAGTACGTC. It yields the protein CASSYSDGYISPYEQYV.

V usage is TRBV9 and J usage is TRBJ2-1, with TRBD1 matching 11 bases. In germline, CDR1 is SGDLS, CDR2 YYNGEE. CDR3 length: 15 residues. V was pared by 0 bases and J by 8 bases, with 4 bases of the junction left unmatched. The CDR3 DNA reads as TGTGCCAGCAGCGTAGACGGACAGGGGGCTGATGAGCAGTTCTTC. Encoded protein: CASSVDGQGADEQFF.

This clonotype was seen more than once but under ten times. CDR3 amino acids: CASSYRRDPYEQYV. The CDR3 nucleotides are TGTGCCAGCAGTTACCGAAGGGACCCCTACGAGCAGTACGTC. V is TRBV6-2 or TRBV6-3 and J is TRBJ2-7; possibly TRBD1 or TRBD2 for D (5 bases each). Trimming removed 2 bases from V and 2 bases from J, with 10 bases in between. CDR1 and CDR2 from the germline V gene are MNHEY and SVGEGT. The CDR3 is 14 residues long.

A few counts support this clonotype. The chain employs TRBV4-3 and TRBJ2-3; TRBD1 matches 9 bases. CDR1 LGHNA and CDR2 YSLEER come from the germline V gene. The CDR3 runs to 15 residues. J was trimmed by 5 bases and V by 2 bases; bases with no gene match: 5. CDR3 in amino acids: CASSQRDRAKDTQYF. CDR3 coding DNA: TGCGCCAGCAGCCAACGGGACAGGGCGAAAGATACGCAGTATTTT.

The chain has TRBV28 and TRBJ2-3, with 12 bases lining up with TRBD2. The CDR3 totals 16 residues. Germline V CDR1 and CDR2: MDHEN, SYDVKM. J was trimmed by 6 bases and V by 6 bases; bases with no gene match: 10. This chain's CDR3 is CASSLGLAGILDTQYF. CDR3 nucleotides: TGTGCCAGCAGCCTCGGACTAGCGGGAATCCTGGATACGCAGTATTTT.

The gene calls are TRBV5-1 and TRBJ1-2; maybe TRBD1 (6 bases). There are 13 residues in the CDR3. The germline V gene has CDR1 SGHRS and CDR2 YFSETQ. V lost 2 bases to trimming and J lost 6 bases, with 11 bases between them. CDR3 residues: CASSLGGSDGYTF. As DNA, the CDR3 is TGCGCCAGCAGCTTAGGGGGGTCGGATGGCTACACCTTC.

This clonotype has just a few counts. The DNA for the CDR3 is TGTGCCAGCAGCCCTTACGAGCACCAAGAGACCCAGTACTTC. This codes for CASSPYEHQETQYF. This chain joins TRBV11-2 and TRBJ2-5, with D hard to call. The germline CDR1 and CDR2 sequences are SGHAT and FQNNGV. The V end lost 5 bases, the J end lost 0 bases, and 10 bases lay between the germline ends. The CDR3 has 14 residues.

At least ten counts were recorded for this clonotype. The chain employs TRBV27 and TRBJ2-6, with a weak D call TRBD2 (5 bases). CDR3 length equals 14 residues. The germline gives CDR1 MNHEY, CDR2 SMNVEV (reference sequence). V gave up 3 bases and J gave up 2 bases, with 5 bases separating them. The CDR3 sequence: CASSFGAGANVLTF. CDR3 bases: TGTGCCAGCAGTTTCGGGGCTGGGGCCAACGTCCTGACTTTC.

The chain recombines TRBV24-1 with TRBJ1-2; D gene unclear. Germline CDR1 and CDR2: KGHDR and SFDVKD. CDR3 length: 14 amino acids. The V and J ends lost 4 bases and 5 bases respectively, with 13 bases between them. The CDR3, as DNA: TGTGCCACCAGTGAAGGACGGAAAAGATATGGCTACACCTTC. Its translation: CATSEGRKRYGYTF.

The rearrangement uses TRBV27 and TRBJ1-1; tentatively, D is TRBD1 (6 bases). V was pared by 6 bases and J by 8 bases, with 10 bases between. The CDR3 sequence is 11 residues long. Germline V gene sequence: CDR1 MNHEY, CDR2 SMNVEV (reference sequence). The CDR3 nucleotides read TGTGCCAGCAGCCAGGGGTACGAAGCTTTCTTT. This translates into CASSQGYEAFF.

This clonotype was found many times. The V and J genes are TRBV27 and TRBJ1-1; D is ambiguous. This CDR3 comprises 13 residues. The germline V gene has CDR1 MNHEY and CDR2 SMNVEV (reference sequence). The V gene lost 6 bases and the J gene lost 4 bases, with 12 bases spanning the gap. The CDR3, as DNA: TGTGCCAGCAGCCCCCTAGGCCCCACTGAAGCTTTCTTT. Translating it yields CASSPLGPTEAFF.

The chain has TRBV6-5 and TRBJ1-5; D gene unclear. V was trimmed by 0 bases and J by 8 bases, leaving 8 bases between them. Germline values: CDR1 MNHEY, CDR2 SVGAGI. This CDR3 is 13 amino acids long. CDR3 loop: CASSYSRTEPQHF. Here the CDR3 DNA reads TGTGCCAGCAGTTACTCGAGGACTGAGCCCCAGCATTTT.

The chain combines TRBV5-1 with TRBJ2-7, with D tentatively TRBD1 (6 bases). Trimming cost V 2 bases and J 5 bases, with 17 bases left between them. The CDR3 is 15 amino acids. CDR1 SGHRS and CDR2 YFSETQ come from the germline V gene. The CDR3 region has the DNA TGCGCCAGCAGCTTCTTTTCAGGGGATTTCGACGAGCAGTACTTC. Amino acids: CASSFFSGDFDEQYF.